This T cell receptor (beta chain) was profiled in a study of T cells in Graves' hyperthyroidism and ophthalmopathy. Duration under 3 months, a NOSPECS grade of at least 4, and a Clinical Activity Score of at least 3 characterized the ophthalmopathy patients. Not enrolled were patients with uncontrolled infection, other autoimmune disease, pregnancy or lactation. Template material for amplifying TCR beta CDR3 regions consisted of RNA transcripts. During a first-round RT-PCR of the TCR CDR3, the HTBI primer set was used. TCRdb independently ran MiXCR on the multiplex PCR reads; one entry per CDR3 protein. The sample holds hundreds of thousands of distinct CDR3 sequences, roughly 15% seen once. Findings and limits, study-wide: The model made its ophthalmopathy prediction, and onset followed a median roughly 6.5 months later. Most expanded thyroid clonotypes above 0.001 also appeared in blood.

The V and J ends lost 3 bases and 7 bases, in that order; junction bases with no gene match: 8. CDR1 is SEHNR, CDR2 FQNEAQ, per germline (reference sequence). This CDR3 contains 14 residues. This clonotype has at least ten counts. The antigen is undetermined. The sequence was obtained from a woman aged 55-70 years with Graves' ophthalmopathy. Sequencing was done on a sample of blood. The chain employs TRBV7-9 and TRBJ2-7; 8 nucleotides agree with TRBD1. CDR3 bases: TGTGCCAGCAGCTTCGGCAGGGGGCTGTGGGAGCAGTACTTC. The encoded protein is CASSFGRGLWEQYF.